These T cell receptor beta chains were read from a single sample in a study of blood T cell repertoires in COVID-19. Measured with immunoSEQ multiplex PCR; TCRdb has only the in-frame clones, and not every one. Among roughly 150,000 clones listed, around nine tenths were seen once. The sequenced sample was peripheral blood. The source is a human donor in a cohort sampled during active COVID-19. Both conserved end residues are part of each CDR3. D genes are given only for firm matches. Clone size is not always given. Where it is, it says once, few, many or a class for expanded clones.

CDR3aa,CDR3nt,j_gene,abundance,len,v_gene,d_gene
CASSGAGTGQETQYF,TGCGCCAGCAGCGGGGCCGGGACAGGCCAAGAGACCCAGTACTTC,TRBJ2-5,.,15,TRBV5-1,TRBD1
CASSLGAGGETQYF,TGTGCCAGCAGCTTAGGAGCGGGGGGAGAGACCCAGTACTTC,TRBJ2-5,.,14,TRBV7-8,TRBD2
CASSPRTGSNYGYTF,TGTGCCAGCAGTCCCCGGACAGGTTCTAACTATGGCTACACCTTC,TRBJ1-2,.,15,TRBV6-5,TRBD1
CASSPGTSVYNEQFF,TGTGCCAGCAGCCCCGGGACTAGCGTCTACAATGAGCAGTTCTTC,TRBJ2-1,.,15,TRBV5-5,TRBD2
CASTIAGGPGETQYF,TGTGCCAGCACCATAGCGGGGGGGCCAGGAGAGACCCAGTACTTC,TRBJ2-5,.,15,TRBV7-3,TRBD2
CASSLLAGGPTSTDTQYF,TGTGCCAGCAGCTTATTAGCGGGAGGGCCGACTAGCACAGATACGCAGTATTTT,TRBJ2-3,.,18,TRBV7-8,TRBD2
CASSDYQGQETQYF,TGTGCCAGCAGTGATTACCAGGGCCAAGAGACCCAGTACTTC,TRBJ2-5,.,14,TRBV6-1,.
CASSVGTGLHNEQFF,TGTGCCAGCAGCGTAGGGACAGGGCTGCACAATGAGCAGTTCTTC,TRBJ2-1,once,15,TRBV7-9,TRBD1
CASSEGGDSYNSPLHF,TGTGCCAGCAGTGAAGGGGGCGACTCCTATAATTCACCCCTCCACTTT,TRBJ1-6,.,16,TRBV6-1,.
CASSEGRGNTGELFF,TGTGCCAGCAGTGAAGGCAGGGGGAACACCGGGGAGCTGTTTTTT,TRBJ2-2,.,15,TRBV2,.
CASSRGEGNTGELFF,TGTGCCAGCAGCCGAGGCGAGGGGAACACCGGGGAGCTGTTTTTT,TRBJ2-2,.,15,TRBV5-5,.
CSVEDLPGTGYNEQFF,TGCAGCGTTGAAGATCTACCCGGGACAGGGTACAATGAGCAGTTCTTC,TRBJ2-1,.,16,TRBV29-1,TRBD1
CASSFRTSGVNQETQYF,TGCGCCAGCAGCTTCCGGACTAGCGGGGTTAACCAAGAGACCCAGTACTTC,TRBJ2-5,.,17,TRBV5-1,TRBD2
CASSPSLRESGTSRETQYF,TGTGCCAGCTCACCATCATTGCGAGAATCCGGGACTAGTCGAGAGACCCAGTACTTC,TRBJ2-5,.,19,TRBV18,TRBD2
CASSPGQGAGEQYF,TGTGCCAGCAGCCCGGGACAGGGGGCAGGGGAGCAGTACTTC,TRBJ2-7,.,14,TRBV7-8,TRBD1
CASSYATSSYEQYF,TGTGCCAGCAGTTACGCCACATCCTCCTACGAGCAGTACTTC,TRBJ2-7,.,14,TRBV6-6,.
CASSLLAQGAVYGYTF,TGTGCCAGCAGTTTATTGGCGCAGGGGGCGGTCTATGGCTACACCTTC,TRBJ1-2,.,16,TRBV28,TRBD1
CASSPRGPKIGGGELFF,TGTGCCAGCAGCCCCAGGGGACCGAAGATTGGGGGCGGGGAGCTGTTTTTT,TRBJ2-2,few,17,TRBV7-2,.
CASSWASGGSSSYEQYF,TGTGCCAGCTCCTGGGCTAGCGGGGGGTCCAGCTCCTACGAGCAGTACTTC,TRBJ2-7,.,17,TRBV28,TRBD2
CASSLGDYEQYF,TGTGCCAGCAGCTTAGGAGATTACGAGCAGTACTTC,TRBJ2-7,.,12,TRBV7-2,.
CASSPSVEGGANYGYTF,TGTGCCAGCAGCCCGAGCGTAGAGGGGGGGGCTAACTATGGCTACACCTTC,TRBJ1-2,once,17,TRBV9,.
CASSRDREMSEQFF,TGCGCCAGCAGTAGGGACAGGGAGATGAGTGAGCAGTTCTTC,TRBJ2-1,once,14,TRBV5-1,TRBD1
CASSYRAEAFF,TGTGCCAGCAGCTACAGGGCCGAAGCTTTCTTT,TRBJ1-1,.,11,TRBV13,.
CASSFGTGNYEQYF,TGTGCCAGCAGCTTCGGAACAGGGAACTACGAGCAGTACTTC,TRBJ2-7,.,14,TRBV7-2,.
CATSQAREVTEAFF,TGTGCTACTAGCCAGGCCAGAGAGGTCACTGAAGCTTTCTTT,TRBJ1-1,.,14,TRBV28,.
CASSQTGGVIYGYTF,TGTGCCAGCAGCCAAACAGGGGGCGTTATCTATGGCTACACCTTC,TRBJ1-2,.,15,TRBV7-8,TRBD1
CASSPRAGVNYGYTF,TGTGCCAGCAGTCCTAGGGCAGGGGTTAACTATGGCTACACCTTC,TRBJ1-2,.,15,TRBV2,.
CASSEAAIWTDHNSPLHF,TGTGCCAGCAGTGAAGCGGCAATTTGGACTGATCATAATTCACCCCTCCACTTT,TRBJ1-6,.,18,TRBV6-1,.
CASSLDRYGYTF,TGTGCCAGCAGCTTGGATCGGTATGGCTACACCTTC,TRBJ1-2,.,12,TRBV5-4,.